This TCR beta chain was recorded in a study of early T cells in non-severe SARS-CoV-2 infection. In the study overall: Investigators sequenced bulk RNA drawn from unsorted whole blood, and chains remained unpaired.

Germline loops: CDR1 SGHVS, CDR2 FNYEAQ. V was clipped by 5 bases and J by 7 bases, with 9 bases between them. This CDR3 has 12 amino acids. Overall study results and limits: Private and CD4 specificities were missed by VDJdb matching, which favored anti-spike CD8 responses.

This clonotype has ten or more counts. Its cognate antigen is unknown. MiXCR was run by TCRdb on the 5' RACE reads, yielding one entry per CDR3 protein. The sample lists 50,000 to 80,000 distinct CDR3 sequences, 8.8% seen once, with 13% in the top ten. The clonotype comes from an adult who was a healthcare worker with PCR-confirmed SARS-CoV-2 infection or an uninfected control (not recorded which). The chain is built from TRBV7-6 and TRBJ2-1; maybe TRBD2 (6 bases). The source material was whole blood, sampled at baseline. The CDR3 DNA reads TGTGCCAGCAGCGCCCGGGAGAATGAGCAGTTCTTC. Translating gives CASSARENEQFF.